The clone carrying this T cell receptor (beta chain) was picked up a small number of times. Its target is unknown. The treatment here: approximately nine-day PBMC culture with coronavirus spike peptide pools or control peptides (ViraFEST assay). This CDR3 contains 15 residues. These data belong to a study of vaccination and CD4 T cells after COVID-19. Study information: There were two doses of either BNT162b2 or mRNA-1273 vaccine given to participants. Overlapping SARS-CoV-2, HCoV-NL63, HCoV-OC43 and HCoV-229E spike peptides stimulated the cells. Regarding the study as a whole: Counts of SARS-CoV-2-reactive clonotypes had a median that went from around 21 to 38, a nonsignificant change.

The Oncomine TCR Beta short-read assay was applied to DNA of cultured CD4+ T cells. TCRdb itself ran the PCR reads through MiXCR, one entry per CDR3 protein. This sample has 8,400 or so distinct CDR3 sequences, with over 60% found just once. This chain uses TRBV21-1 with TRBJ2-7; the table's D call TRBD1 went unverified against the DNA. TRBV21-1 is shown as a pseudogene. The origin of this receptor is a human donor who had recovered from COVID-19. The sequenced sample consisted of CD4+ T cells from blood, cultured in vitro. CDR3: CASSNGNSFSYEQYF. The CDR3, as DNA: TGTGCCAGCAGCAACGGGAACAGCTTCTCCTACGAGCAGTACTTC.